This T cell receptor beta chain was sequenced for a study of T cells in Graves' hyperthyroidism and ophthalmopathy. Study in general: Peripheral blood was taken when the disease was first diagnosed, before any treatment began.

In germline, CDR1 is ENHRY, CDR2 SYGVKD. Trimming removed 11 bases at V and 1 base at J, with 14 bases between. The CDR3 length is 13 residues. This clonotype was recorded a few times. The antigen is not known. Study-level findings and limits: Blood shared most expanded thyroid clonotypes above 0.001.

RNA transcripts gave rise to amplified TCR beta CDR3 regions. During a first-round RT-PCR of the TCR CDR3, the HTBI primer set was used. One entry per CDR3 protein results from TCRdb running MiXCR on the multiplex PCR reads. The sample consists of approximately 590,000 distinct CDR3 sequences, 15% to 18% of them appearing once. Used for diagnoses were clinical symptoms, serum thyroxine and TRAb, thyroid ultrasound and orbital computed tomography. Specimen: blood. This sequence was found in a woman in her 30s with Graves' hyperthyroidism. V is TRBV10-3 and J is TRBJ1-1, with D perhaps TRBD1 (5 bases). The CDR3 DNA reads TGTGCCGCAGGCGGGGGTTCGAACACTGAAGCTTTCTTT. Its translation is CAAGGGSNTEAFF.